The 26 T cell receptor beta chains reported below all come from one sample, sequenced in a study of regulatory dendritic cells for organ transplantation. Libraries were prepared by immunoSEQ multiplex PCR; TCRdb keeps only in-frame clonotypes and omits some of them. The table lists 12,000 or so clones, roughly two thirds of them singletons, with 18% in the top ten. Sequencing input: memory CD8+ T cells from blood. The subset was: CD45RO+ memory T cells. The origin of the receptors is a human donor in good health.

CDR3 bases: TGTGCCAGCAGTGCCCGGTTGGGGACCCAGTACTTC. It yields the protein CASSARLGTQYF. The chain couples TRBV6-5 to TRBJ2-5, with D uncertain. Trimming left V 5 bases short and J 7 bases short, with 11 bases between. The CDR3 has 12 residues. Germline CDR1 MNHEY, CDR2 SVGAGI.

The rearrangement joins TRBV29-1 to TRBJ2-1, with D perhaps TRBD2 (5 bases). The CDR3 totals 14 residues. In germline, CDR1 is SQVTM, CDR2 ANQGSEA. Trimming removed 6 bases from V and 4 bases from J, with 16 bases in between. The CDR3 coding sequence is TGCAGCGTCCTATCTCAGCGGCGGTACAATGAGCAGTTCTTC. Protein product: CSVLSQRRYNEQFF.

This chain uses TRBV6-6 with TRBJ2-4; possible D gene TRBD1, 6 bases. Trimming cost V 7 bases and J 2 bases, with 9 bases left between them. The CDR3 extends over 13 amino acids. CDR1 and CDR2 from the germline V gene are MNHNY and SVGAGI (reference sequence). The CDR3: CASMDSPKNIQYF. Here the CDR3 DNA reads TGTGCCAGCATGGACAGCCCCAAAAACATTCAGTACTTC.

The table lists this clone with a few counts. The rearrangement uses TRBV25-1 and TRBJ1-1; no reliable D call. This CDR3 contains 11 residues. Per germline, CDR1 MGHDK and CDR2 SYGVNS. Trimming removed 2 bases from V and 5 bases from J, with 3 bases in between. The CDR3 nucleotides read TGTGCCAGCAGTGAACGAACTGAAGCTTTCTTT. It translates to CASSERTEAFF.

The genes are TRBV30 and TRBJ2-7, with D perhaps TRBD1 (6 bases). Between the trimmed V and J ends, which lost 0 bases and 3 bases, there was a span of 9 bases. Per germline, CDR1 GTSNPN and CDR2 SVGIG (reference sequence). This CDR3 spans 13 amino acids. CDR3 residues: CAWSVYRVYEQYF. Here the CDR3 DNA reads TGTGCCTGGAGTGTATACAGGGTCTACGAGCAGTACTTC.

The chain has TRBV4-3 and TRBJ2-7; no clear D gene. V lost 0 bases and J 6 bases, leaving 9 bases between the germline ends. The CDR3 is 13 amino acids. Germline CDR1 and CDR2: LGHNA and YSLEER. This CDR3 is CASSQDLVTEQYF. Written as DNA, the CDR3 is TGCGCCAGCAGCCAAGATTTGGTGACCGAGCAGTACTTC.

The chain has TRBV16 and TRBJ2-7; 8 nucleotides align to TRBD2. V shed 5 bases and J 5 bases; nucleotides not matched to a gene: 5. The germline V gene has CDR1 KGHSY and CDR2 FQNENV. There are 13 residues in the CDR3. The CDR3 nucleotides are TGTGCCAGCAGCACGGGAGGGAGAGACGAGCAGTACTTC. Its protein product is CASSTGGRDEQYF.

The chain combines TRBV15 with TRBJ1-5; D is ambiguous. CDR1 is LNHNV and CDR2 is YYDKDF in the germline V gene (reference sequence). The CDR3 is made up of 13 amino acids. The V and J ends lost 5 bases and 5 bases respectively, with 10 bases between them. CDR3 DNA sequence: TGTGCCACCAGCTCCTCGCAGTATCAGCCCCAGCATTTT. Encoded protein: CATSSSQYQPQHF.

Comment on this clone: The same CDR3 is also encoded by other DNA sequences in this sample. This chain uses TRBV6-4 with TRBJ2-3, with 11 bases that match TRBD2. The CDR3 covers 15 residues. Trimming took 6 bases from V and 3 from J; bases not matched to a gene: 5. Germline loops: CDR1 MRHNA, CDR2 SNTAGT. In nucleotides, the CDR3 is TGTGCCAGCAGCGTTACTAGCGGGGGTACAGATACGCAGTATTTT. Encoded protein: CASSVTSGGTDTQYF.

The CDR3 region is CATSRAGGRETQYF. DNA of the CDR3: TGTGCCACCAGCAGAGCGGGAGGGAGGGAGACCCAGTACTTC. The chain is built from TRBV15 and TRBJ2-5; 8 nucleotides line up with TRBD2. This CDR3 is built from 14 residues. V shed 1 base and J 5 bases; nucleotides not matched to a gene: 3. Per the germline V gene, CDR1 is LNHNV and CDR2 is YYDKDF (reference sequence). The full variable domain, completed using reference TRBV15 and TRBJ2-5, is DAMVIQNPRYQVTQFGKPVTLSCSQTLNHNVMYWYQQKSSQAPKLLFHYYDKDFNNEADTPDNFQSRRPNTSFCFLDIRSPGLGDTAMYLCATSRAGGRETQYFGPGTRLLVL.

This chain links TRBV9 with TRBJ1-1, with D perhaps TRBD1 (6 bases). The germline V and J ends were trimmed by 4 bases and 7 bases, with 14 bases remaining between them. Germline loops: CDR1 SGDLS, CDR2 YYNGEE. This CDR3 spans 13 amino acids. The CDR3 region is CASSQGGGDEAFF. In nucleotides, the CDR3 is TGTGCCAGCAGCCAAGGAGGGGGGGATGAAGCTTTCTTT.

V and J are TRBV7-3 and TRBJ2-1; D is possibly TRBD1 or TRBD2 (5 bases each). V was cut by 5 bases and J by 0 bases, with 11 bases left in between. CDR3 length: 15 amino acids. Germline loops: CDR1 SGHTA, CDR2 FQGTGA. CDR3 protein: CASSQGTASYNEQFF. The DNA for the CDR3 is TGTGCCAGCAGCCAAGGGACCGCCTCCTACAATGAGCAGTTCTTC.

The rearrangement joins TRBV6-4 to TRBJ2-1; 9 nucleotides agree with TRBD1. J was trimmed by 3 bases and V by 0 bases; bases with no gene match: 0. The germline gives CDR1 MRHNA, CDR2 SNTAGT. This CDR3 is built from 15 residues. This chain's CDR3 is CASSDSTGGYNEQFF. The DNA of the CDR3 is TGTGCCAGCAGTGACTCGACAGGGGGCTACAATGAGCAGTTCTTC.

The CDR3 loop reads CASSLALAGYNEQFF. The CDR3, as DNA: TGTGCCAGCAGCTTAGCTCTAGCGGGCTACAATGAGCAGTTCTTC. The chain joins TRBV11-2 to TRBJ2-1; 8 nucleotides match TRBD2. The junction had 2 bases not matched to a gene; V was cut back by 1 base and J by 3 bases. Germline V gene sequence: CDR1 SGHAT, CDR2 FQNNGV. This CDR3 region has 15 residues.

This clone has more than one count but fewer than ten. This chain connects TRBV4-3 to TRBJ2-2; maybe TRBD1 (6 bases). Germline lookup yields CDR1 LGHNA and CDR2 YSLEER. This CDR3 region has 16 residues. The ends were cut back, 2 bases at V and 1 base at J, with 11 bases in the middle. The CDR3 spells CASSQTPGQNTGELFF. In DNA, the CDR3 is TGCGCCAGCAGCCAAACCCCGGGACAGAACACCGGGGAGCTGTTTTTT.

The chain links TRBV7-6 to TRBJ2-5; no clear D gene. CDR3 size: 11 residues. Trimming stripped 4 bases from V and 3 bases from J, with 3 bases between. Germline CDR1 SGHVS, CDR2 FNYEAQ. CDR3 protein: CASSSEETQYF. CDR3 coding DNA: TGTGCCAGCAGCTCAGAAGAGACCCAGTACTTC.

The genes are TRBV27 and TRBJ2-7; D is possibly TRBD2 (5 bases). The CDR3 has 14 residues. V lost 3 bases, J lost 4 bases, and 13 bases lay in between. CDR1 and CDR2 (germline): MNHEY, SMNVEV (reference sequence). The CDR3 here is CASSLAAERYEQYF. The CDR3 DNA follows: TGTGCCAGCAGTTTGGCAGCGGAACGTTACGAGCAGTACTTC.

J is TRBJ2-7 and V is TRBV19; TRBD1 agrees at 7 bases. The V and J ends lost 3 bases and 3 bases, in that order; junction bases with no gene match: 5. The length of the CDR3 is 14 residues. Germline values: CDR1 LNHDA, CDR2 SQIVND (reference sequence). CDR3 sequence reads: CASSMKRGLYEQYF. In nucleotides, the CDR3 is TGTGCCAGTAGTATGAAAAGGGGGCTCTACGAGCAGTACTTC.

This rearrangement joins TRBV5-4 to TRBJ2-1; 10 bases match TRBD2. Germline CDR1 and CDR2: SGHNT and YYREEE (reference sequence). The trim removed 4 bases at V and 2 bases at J, leaving 18 bases unmatched. The CDR3 runs 20 residues. CDR3 sequence (DNA): TGTGCCAGCAGCCTGATGGACCCGGGACTAGCGAGAGTGGCCTACAATGAGCAGTTCTTC. This sequence encodes CASSLMDPGLARVAYNEQFF.

The chain links TRBV10-3 to TRBJ2-1, with unresolved D. The CDR3 has 12 amino acids. The germline V and J ends were trimmed by 3 bases and 5 bases, with 5 bases remaining between them. Germline CDR1 and CDR2: ENHRY and SYGVKD. CDR3 nucleotide sequence: TGTGCCATCAGTGATGGGCACAATGAGCAGTTCTTC. Protein: CAISDGHNEQFF.

This sequence joins TRBV6-6 and TRBJ1-1, with D possibly TRBD1 on 6 matching bases. Germline assignment: CDR1 MNHNY and CDR2 SVGAGI (reference sequence). Trimming took off 6 bases at V and 1 base at J, with 9 bases between the two ends. This CDR3 has 13 residues. This chain's CDR3 is CASSRQENTEAFF. The CDR3 region has the DNA TGTGCCAGCAGCCGACAGGAGAACACTGAAGCTTTCTTT.

CDR3 sequence (DNA): TGTGCCAGCAGTTTGGTTGAAAAAGAGACCCAGTACTTC. Its translation is CASSLVEKETQYF. The gene calls are TRBV28 and TRBJ2-5; D uncertain. CDR3 length equals 13 residues. Germline V gives CDR1 MDHEN, CDR2 SYDVKM. V was clipped by 3 bases and J by 3 bases, with 8 bases between them.

This clone turned up a few times. The genes are TRBV6-4 and TRBJ2-7, with 10 positions matching TRBD2. The junction had 3 bases not matched to a gene; V was cut back by 2 bases and J by 5 bases. Germline loops: CDR1 MRHNA, CDR2 SNTAGT. The CDR3 covers 14 residues. The CDR3, as DNA: TGTGCCAGCAGTGACAGTCTAGCGGGGGACGAGCAGTACTTC. Amino acids: CASSDSLAGDEQYF.

Only a few counts were recorded for this clone. The rearrangement uses TRBV7-9 and TRBJ1-1, with D perhaps matching TRBD1 (5 bases). This CDR3 spans 13 amino acids. Germline lookup yields CDR1 SEHNR and CDR2 FQNEAQ (reference sequence). Trimming cost V 1 base and J 4 bases, with 7 bases left between them. This CDR3 reads CASSLGGSTEAFF. Here the CDR3 DNA reads TGTGCCAGCAGCTTAGGGGGGTCCACTGAAGCTTTCTTT.

This clone was observed a single time. The gene calls are TRBV7-3 and TRBJ2-3; no clear D. The CDR3 has 13 residues. The germline V gene encodes CDR1 SGHTA and CDR2 FQGTGA. The ends were cut back, 5 bases at V and 4 bases at J, with 10 bases in the middle. CDR3: CASSSVPPDTQYF. In DNA form, the CDR3 reads TGTGCCAGCAGCAGCGTCCCCCCAGATACGCAGTATTTT.

The chain uses TRBV6-6 and TRBJ2-5; no reliable D call. Between the trimmed V and J ends, which lost 2 bases and 5 bases, there was a span of 12 bases. The CDR3 runs 14 residues. Germline CDR1 MNHNY, CDR2 SVGAGI (reference sequence). The CDR3 DNA follows: TGTGCCAGCAGTTACCTCAGTTCGCGGGAGACCCAGTACTTC. Protein sequence: CASSYLSSRETQYF.